This note documents a single T cell receptor beta chain sequence. The antigen is unknown. The sample comes from a study of shared clonotypes between healthy human individuals. Study-wide points: Naive subsets generally had larger estimated richness than memory subsets.

TCRdb's copy holds only in-frame clones and misses some; the assay was immunoSEQ multiplex PCR. This sample has over 950,000 clones; 77% occur once, and the top ten carry 0.7% to 0.95%. The germline V gene encodes CDR1 SGHRS and CDR2 YFSETQ. Between the trimmed V and J ends, which lost 2 bases and 8 bases, there was a span of 14 bases. This CDR3 is 14 amino acids long. Sequencing used memory CD4+ T cells from PBMCs. Documented subset: CD45RA-negative fraction. The rearrangement uses TRBV5-1 and TRBJ2-1; a possible D gene is TRBD2 (5 bases). The clonotype comes from a man younger than 35 in good health. Some clones in this sample may be carry-over from other donors' samples. Here the CDR3 reads CASSFGKPIDEQFF. In nucleotides, the CDR3 is TGCGCCAGCAGCTTCGGGAAGCCGATCGATGAGCAGTTCTTC.